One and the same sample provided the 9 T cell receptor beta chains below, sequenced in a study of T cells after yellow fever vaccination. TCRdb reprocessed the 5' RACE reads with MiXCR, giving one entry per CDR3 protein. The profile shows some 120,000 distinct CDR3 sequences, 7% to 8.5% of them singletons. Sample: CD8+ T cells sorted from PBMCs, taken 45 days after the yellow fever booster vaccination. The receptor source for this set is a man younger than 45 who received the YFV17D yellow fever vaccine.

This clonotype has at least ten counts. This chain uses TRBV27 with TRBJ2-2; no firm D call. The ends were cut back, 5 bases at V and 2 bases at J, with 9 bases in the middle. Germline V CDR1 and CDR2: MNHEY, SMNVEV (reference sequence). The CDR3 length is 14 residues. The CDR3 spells CASSQAINTGELFF. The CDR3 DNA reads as TGTGCCAGCAGTCAAGCAATCAACACCGGGGAGCTGTTTTTT.

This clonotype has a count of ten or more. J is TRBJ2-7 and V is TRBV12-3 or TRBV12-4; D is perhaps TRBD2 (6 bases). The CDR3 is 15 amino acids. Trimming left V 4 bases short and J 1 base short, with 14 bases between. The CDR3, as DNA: TGTGCCAGCAGTTGGGGTCTTGGGGGGTCCTACGAGCAGTACTTC. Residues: CASSWGLGGSYEQYF.

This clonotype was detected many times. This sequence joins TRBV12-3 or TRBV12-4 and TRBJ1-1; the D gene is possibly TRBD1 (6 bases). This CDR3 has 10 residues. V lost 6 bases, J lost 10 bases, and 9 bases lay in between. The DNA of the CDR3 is TGTGCCAGCAGGGGGGGCCGAGCTTTCTTT. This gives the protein CASRGGRAFF.

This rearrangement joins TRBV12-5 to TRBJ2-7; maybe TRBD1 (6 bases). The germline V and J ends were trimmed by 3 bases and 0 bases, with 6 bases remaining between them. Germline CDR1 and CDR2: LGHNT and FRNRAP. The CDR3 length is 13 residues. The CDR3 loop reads CASGLGGSYEQYF. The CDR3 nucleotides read TGTGCTAGTGGTTTAGGGGGCTCCTACGAGCAGTACTTC.

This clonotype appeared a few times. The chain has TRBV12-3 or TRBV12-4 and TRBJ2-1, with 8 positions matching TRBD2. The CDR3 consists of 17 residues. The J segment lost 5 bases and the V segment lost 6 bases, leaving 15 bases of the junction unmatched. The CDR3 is CASRLGLAGGWDNEQFF. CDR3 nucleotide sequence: TGTGCCAGCAGATTGGGCCTGGCGGGAGGATGGGACAATGAGCAGTTCTTC.

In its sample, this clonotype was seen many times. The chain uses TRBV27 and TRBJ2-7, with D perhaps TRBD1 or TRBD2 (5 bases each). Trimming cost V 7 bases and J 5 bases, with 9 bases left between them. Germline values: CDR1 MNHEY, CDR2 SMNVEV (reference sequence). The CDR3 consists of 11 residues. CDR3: CASTRGNEQYF. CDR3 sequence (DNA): TGTGCCAGCACGAGGGGTAACGAGCAGTACTTC.

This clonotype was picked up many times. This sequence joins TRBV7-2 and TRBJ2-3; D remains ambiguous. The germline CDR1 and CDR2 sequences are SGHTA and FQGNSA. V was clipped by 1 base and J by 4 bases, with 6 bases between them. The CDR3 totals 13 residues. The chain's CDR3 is CASSLVRSDTQYF. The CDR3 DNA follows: TGTGCCAGCAGCTTAGTTAGGTCAGATACGCAGTATTTT.

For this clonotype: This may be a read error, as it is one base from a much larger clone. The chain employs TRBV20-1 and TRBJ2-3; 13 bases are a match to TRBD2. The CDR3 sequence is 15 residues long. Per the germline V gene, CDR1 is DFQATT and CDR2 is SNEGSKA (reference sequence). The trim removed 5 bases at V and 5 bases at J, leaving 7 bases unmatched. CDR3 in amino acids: CSASGLAGVEDTQYF. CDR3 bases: TGCAGTGCTTCCGGACTAGCGGGAGTTGAAGATACGCAGTATTTT.

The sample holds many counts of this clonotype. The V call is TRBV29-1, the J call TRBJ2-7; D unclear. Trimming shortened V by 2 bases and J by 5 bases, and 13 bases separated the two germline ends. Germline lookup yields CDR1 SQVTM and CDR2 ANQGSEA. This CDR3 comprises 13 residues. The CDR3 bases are TGCAGCGTTGAAAACTCCGAAAGCGACGAGCAGTACTTC. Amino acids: CSVENSESDEQYF.